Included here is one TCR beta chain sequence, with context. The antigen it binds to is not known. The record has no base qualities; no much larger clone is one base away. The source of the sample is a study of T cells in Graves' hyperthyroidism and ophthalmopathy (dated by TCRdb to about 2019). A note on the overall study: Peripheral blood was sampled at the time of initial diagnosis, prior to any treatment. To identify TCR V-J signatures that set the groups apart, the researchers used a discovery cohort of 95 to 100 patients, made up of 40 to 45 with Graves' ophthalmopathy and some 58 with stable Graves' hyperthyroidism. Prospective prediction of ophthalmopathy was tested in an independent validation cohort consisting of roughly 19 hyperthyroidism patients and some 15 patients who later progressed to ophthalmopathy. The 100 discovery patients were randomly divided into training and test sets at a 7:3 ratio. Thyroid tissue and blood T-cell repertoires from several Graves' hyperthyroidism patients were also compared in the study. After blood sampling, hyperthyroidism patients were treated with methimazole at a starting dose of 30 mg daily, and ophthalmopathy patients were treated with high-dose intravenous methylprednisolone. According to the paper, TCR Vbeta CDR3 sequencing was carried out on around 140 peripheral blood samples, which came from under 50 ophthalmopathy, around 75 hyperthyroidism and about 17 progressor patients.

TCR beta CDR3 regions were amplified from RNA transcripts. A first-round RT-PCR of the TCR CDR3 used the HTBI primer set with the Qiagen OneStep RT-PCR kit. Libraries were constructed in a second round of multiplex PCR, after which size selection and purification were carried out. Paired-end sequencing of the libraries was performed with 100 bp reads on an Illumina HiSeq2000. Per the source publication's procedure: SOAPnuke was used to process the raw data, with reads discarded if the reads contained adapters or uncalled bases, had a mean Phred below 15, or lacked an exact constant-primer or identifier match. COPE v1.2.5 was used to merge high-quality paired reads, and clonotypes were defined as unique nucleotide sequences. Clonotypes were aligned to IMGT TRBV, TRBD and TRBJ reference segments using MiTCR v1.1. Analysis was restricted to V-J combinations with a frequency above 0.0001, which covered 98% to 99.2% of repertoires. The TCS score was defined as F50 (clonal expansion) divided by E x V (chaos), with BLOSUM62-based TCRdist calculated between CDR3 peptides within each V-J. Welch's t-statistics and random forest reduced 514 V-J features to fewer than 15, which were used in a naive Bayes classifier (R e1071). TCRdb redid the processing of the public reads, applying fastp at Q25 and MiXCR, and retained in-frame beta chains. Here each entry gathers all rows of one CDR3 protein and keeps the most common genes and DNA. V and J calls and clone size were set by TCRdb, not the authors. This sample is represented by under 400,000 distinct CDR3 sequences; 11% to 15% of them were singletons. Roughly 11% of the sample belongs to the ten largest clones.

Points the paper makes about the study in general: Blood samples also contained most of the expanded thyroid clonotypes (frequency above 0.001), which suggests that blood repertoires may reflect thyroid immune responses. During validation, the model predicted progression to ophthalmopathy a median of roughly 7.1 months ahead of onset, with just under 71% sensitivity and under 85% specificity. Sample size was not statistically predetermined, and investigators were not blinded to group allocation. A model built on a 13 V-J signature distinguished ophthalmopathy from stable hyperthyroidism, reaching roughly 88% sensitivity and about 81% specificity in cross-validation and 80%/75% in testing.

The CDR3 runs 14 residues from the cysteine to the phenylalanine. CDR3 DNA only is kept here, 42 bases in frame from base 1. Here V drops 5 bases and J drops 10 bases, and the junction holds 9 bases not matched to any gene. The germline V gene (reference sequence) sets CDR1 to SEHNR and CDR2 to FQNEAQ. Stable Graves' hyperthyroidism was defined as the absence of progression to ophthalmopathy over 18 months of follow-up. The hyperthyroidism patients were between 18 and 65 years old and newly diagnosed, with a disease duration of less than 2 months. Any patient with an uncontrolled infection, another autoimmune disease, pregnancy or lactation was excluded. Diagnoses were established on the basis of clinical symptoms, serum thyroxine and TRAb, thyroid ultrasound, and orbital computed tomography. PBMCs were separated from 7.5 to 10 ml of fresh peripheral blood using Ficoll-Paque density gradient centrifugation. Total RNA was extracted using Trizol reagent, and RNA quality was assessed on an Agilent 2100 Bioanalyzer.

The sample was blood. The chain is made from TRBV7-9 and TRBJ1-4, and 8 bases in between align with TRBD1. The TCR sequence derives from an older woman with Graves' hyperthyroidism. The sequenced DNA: TGTGCCAGCAGCCCCGGACAGGGTACGGGAAAACTGTTTTTT. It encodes CASSPGQGTGKLFF.